Below are 12 T cell receptor beta chains sequenced from a single sample in a study of OX40 agonist ivuxolimab in advanced cancers. TCRdb's copy holds only in-frame clones and misses some; the assay was immunoSEQ multiplex PCR. Here the sample spans tens of thousands of clones, 89% being singletons. Sequenced here: CD4+ or CD8+ T cells sorted from blood, sampled in a trial of the OX40 agonist ivuxolimab. The receptors originated from an adult with an advanced solid tumor such as melanoma, head and neck, liver or kidney cancer.

The chain recombines TRBV5-4 with TRBJ2-1; D unresolved. The CDR3 loop spans 16 amino acids. Trimming removed 0 bases from V and 0 bases from J, with 10 bases in between. The germline V gene encodes CDR1 SGHNT and CDR2 YYREEE (reference sequence). In DNA form, the CDR3 reads TGTGCCAGCAGCTTGGACCCGGAGAGCTCCTACAATGAGCAGTTCTTC. It yields the protein CASSLDPESSYNEQFF.

The gene calls are TRBV7-2 and TRBJ1-2, with TRBD1 identical over 8 bases. The CDR3 length is 15 residues. CDR1 is SGHTA, CDR2 FQGNSA, per germline. The ends lost 1 base at V and 5 bases at J; junction bases unmatched: 6. Written as DNA, the CDR3 is TGTGCCAGCAGCTTAGACTTTCACAGGGGGTATGGCTACACCTTC. Its translation: CASSLDFHRGYGYTF.

This chain joins TRBV28 and TRBJ1-1, with TRBD1 as a possible D gene (5 bases). CDR1 and CDR2 from the germline V gene are MDHEN and SYDVKM. The CDR3 runs to 13 residues. Between the trimmed V and J ends, which lost 7 bases and 4 bases, there was a span of 13 bases. CDR3 amino acids: CASTPRQGTEAFF. DNA of the CDR3: TGTGCCAGCACCCCGAGGCAGGGCACTGAAGCTTTCTTT.

This sequence joins TRBV30 and TRBJ1-1; tentatively, D is TRBD1 (5 bases). The CDR3 spans 17 residues. With 1 base removed from V and 0 bases from J, the gap between germline ends came to 18 bases. The germline CDR1 and CDR2 sequences are GTSNPN and SVGIG (reference sequence). The CDR3 region is CAWSEVRAGYMNTEAFF. The CDR3 DNA is TGTGCCTGGAGTGAAGTTAGGGCAGGGTATATGAACACTGAAGCTTTCTTT.

The chain recombines TRBV10-1 with TRBJ2-2, with no clear D. The CDR3 contains 16 residues. Germline CDR1 WNHNN, CDR2 SYGVQD (reference sequence). The V and J ends lost 0 bases and 1 base respectively, with 9 bases between them. The DNA of the CDR3 is TGCGCCAGCAGTGAGTCTGGCACAAAGAACACCGGGGAGCTGTTTTTT. It yields the protein CASSESGTKNTGELFF.

This clone was seen more than once but under ten times. This chain joins TRBV5-4 and TRBJ2-4, with D maybe TRBD1 (6 bases). Trimming took 4 bases from V and 5 from J, leaving 16 bases between them. This CDR3 has 15 residues. Per the germline V gene, CDR1 is SGHNT and CDR2 is YYREEE (reference sequence). CDR3 in amino acids: CASSPDSPLENIQYF. The CDR3 bases are TGTGCCAGCAGCCCGGACAGCCCCCTGGAAAACATTCAGTACTTC.

The J gene is TRBJ2-6, the V gene TRBV5-1; TRBD1 is a possible D gene (6 bases). The CDR3 extends over 19 amino acids. The germline V gene encodes CDR1 SGHRS and CDR2 YFSETQ. Trimming stripped 0 bases from V and 2 bases from J, with 18 bases between. The CDR3 nucleotides read TGCGCCAGCAGCTTGGTGGCAGGGGCCTTTATTACTGGGGCCAACGTCCTGACTTTC. This translates into CASSLVAGAFITGANVLTF.

This clone was observed once. The chain is built from TRBV18 and TRBJ2-1, with 10 bases matching TRBD2. This CDR3 region has 17 residues. The V gene's germline CDR1 is KGHSH and CDR2 LQKENI. V gave up 0 bases and J gave up 5 bases; unmatched junction bases: 7. In DNA form, the CDR3 reads TGTGCCAGCTCACCACCAATTGGACTAGCGGCCCACAATGAGCAGTTCTTC. This encodes CASSPPIGLAAHNEQFF.

The chain joins TRBV18 to TRBJ2-4; D possibly corresponds to TRBD1 (5 bases). V dropped 2 bases and J dropped 7 bases, with 15 bases sitting between them. The CDR3 spans 15 residues. CDR1 is KGHSH and CDR2 is LQKENI in the germline V gene. DNA of the CDR3: TGTGCCAGCTCACCAGCACAGGATGGTCGGAACATTCAGTACTTC. Its translation is CASSPAQDGRNIQYF.

In this sample, this clone turned up once. V usage is TRBV18 and J usage is TRBJ2-2; TRBD2 agrees at 7 bases. The CDR3 runs to 16 residues. CDR1 and CDR2 (germline): KGHSH, LQKENI. Trimming took 4 bases from V and 4 from J; bases not matched to a gene: 9. The CDR3 spells CASSLGEGRGTGELFF. CDR3 DNA: TGTGCCAGCTCACTGGGGGAGGGGAGGGGCACCGGGGAGCTGTTTTTT.

The V gene is TRBV4-2, the J gene TRBJ2-2, with TRBD2 matching over 14 bases. V was clipped by 3 bases and J by 5 bases; unmatched bases: 5. Germline loops: CDR1 LGHNA, CDR2 YNFKEQ. This CDR3 region has 17 residues. DNA for the CDR3: TGTGCCAGCAGCCAGGGGACTAGCGGGAGTGGGACCGGGGAGCTGTTTTTT. Amino acids: CASSQGTSGSGTGELFF.

The chain combines TRBV2 with TRBJ2-7; 7 bases align to TRBD1. V gave up 6 bases and J gave up 0 bases; unmatched junction bases: 5. The germline V gene has CDR1 SNHLY and CDR2 FYNNEI. The CDR3 is 14 residues long. The CDR3 protein is CASRQTGSSYEQYF. The DNA of the CDR3 is TGTGCCAGCAGGCAGACAGGGAGCTCCTACGAGCAGTACTTC.